This passage covers 14 T cell receptor beta chains from one sample sequenced in a study of monozygotic twins with inflammatory bowel disease. From the 5' RACE reads, TCRdb lists one entry per CDR3 protein and no DNA. The sample has hundreds of thousands of distinct CDR3 sequences; the top ten hold 2% to 2.5%. The specimen was blood. These receptors were collected from a human donor with ulcerative colitis or Crohn's disease, or a healthy co-twin of an affected twin (not recorded which).

The genes are TRBV2 and TRBJ2-2; TCRdb's D call of TRBD1 is untestable without DNA. CDR3 size: 14 residues. The germline V gene has CDR1 SNHLY and CDR2 FYNNEI. CDR3 amino acids: CASCRGSNTGELFF.

The rearrangement links TRBV7-9 to TRBJ1-6. Germline V gene lookup returns CDR1 SEHNR and CDR2 FQNEAQ (reference sequence). The CDR3 consists of 14 residues. This CDR3 reads CASSSRGDNSPLHF.

The J gene is TRBJ1-1, the V gene TRBV5-6. The CDR3 extends over 15 amino acids. Germline-derived CDR1 and CDR2 are SGHDT and YYEEEE. The CDR3 sequence: CASSLVGGGVTEAFF.

This chain connects TRBV5-1 to TRBJ1-1; TCRdb indicates TRBD1, and absent DNA this call remains unverified. The CDR3 sequence is 14 residues long. In germline, CDR1 is SGHRS, CDR2 YFSETQ. CDR3 sequence reads: CASSPTGGEREAFF.

The chain has TRBV5-6 and TRBJ2-1; TCRdb's D call, TRBD2, is unchecked because there is no DNA. CDR1 is SGHDT and CDR2 is YYEEEE in the germline V gene. The CDR3 covers 14 residues. The CDR3: CASSSMRGNNEQFF.

The rearrangement joins TRBV4-1 to TRBJ2-1. The CDR3 runs to 15 residues. Germline V CDR1 and CDR2: MGHRA, YSYEKL. CDR3 amino acids: CASSQDNRVWNEQFF.

This rearrangement joins TRBV6-1 to TRBJ2-5; TCRdb calls TRBD2, which cannot be checked without DNA. CDR1 is MNHNS, CDR2 SASEGT, per germline. The CDR3 loop spans 12 amino acids. CDR3 loop: CASRLVQETQYF.

V usage is TRBV30 and J usage is TRBJ1-2; TCRdb designates TRBD1, a call that cannot be tested without DNA. Germline lookup yields CDR1 GTSNPN and CDR2 SVGIG (reference sequence). This CDR3 contains 13 residues. CDR3 amino acids: CAWISGTYYGYTF.

The chain uses TRBV5-1 and TRBJ2-3; lacking DNA, the TRBD2 call made by TCRdb goes unchecked. This CDR3 is 16 amino acids long. CDR1 SGHRS and CDR2 YFSETQ come from the germline V gene. This CDR3 is CASSRGGLAPTDTQYF.

This chain connects TRBV4-2 to TRBJ1-4; as DNA is missing, the TRBD1 call by TCRdb cannot be tested. CDR1 and CDR2 from the germline V gene are LGHNA and YNFKEQ. This CDR3 is 15 amino acids long. CDR3 protein: CASSLTGQGGEKLFF.

The rearrangement joins TRBV7-2 to TRBJ2-7; the D call of TRBD1 rests on TCRdb alone, since no DNA is present to check it. Germline-derived CDR1 and CDR2 are SGHTA and FQGNSA. The CDR3 contains 16 residues. This CDR3 reads CASSLARGALTYEQYF.

V gene TRBV11-1 combines with J gene TRBJ1-2. The CDR3 runs to 15 residues. In germline, CDR1 is SGHAT, CDR2 FQDESV (reference sequence). CDR3 sequence reads: CASSLGLLGNYGYTF. The whole variable domain, filled in from reference TRBV11-1 and TRBJ1-2, reads EAEVAQSPRYKITEKSQAVAFWCDPISGHATLYWYRQILGQGPELLVQFQDESVVDDSQLPKDRFSAERLKGVDSTLKIQPAELGDSAMYLCASSLGLLGNYGYTFGSGTRLTVV.

The rearrangement links TRBV10-3 to TRBJ2-3; TCRdb designates TRBD2, a call that cannot be tested without DNA. Germline V gene data show CDR1 as ENHRY and CDR2 as SYGVKD. CDR3 length: 17 amino acids. Here the CDR3 reads CAISGGWRGPSTDTQYF.

CDR3 sequence: CASSLAGAYTDTQYF. The J gene is TRBJ2-3, the V gene TRBV7-3; the TRBD1 assignment by TCRdb is unverifiable without DNA. The CDR3 spans 15 residues. The germline V gene encodes CDR1 SGHTA and CDR2 FQGTGA.